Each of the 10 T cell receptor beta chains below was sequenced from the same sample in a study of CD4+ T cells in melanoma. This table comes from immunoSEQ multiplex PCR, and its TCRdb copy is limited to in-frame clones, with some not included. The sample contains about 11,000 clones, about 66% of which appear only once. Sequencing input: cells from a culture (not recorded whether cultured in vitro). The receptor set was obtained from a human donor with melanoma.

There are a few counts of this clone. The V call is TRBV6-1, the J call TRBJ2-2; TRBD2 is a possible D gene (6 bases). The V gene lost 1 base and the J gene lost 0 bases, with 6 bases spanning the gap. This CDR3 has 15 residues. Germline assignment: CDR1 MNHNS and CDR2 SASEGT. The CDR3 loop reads CASSEGGANTGELFF. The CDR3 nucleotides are TGTGCCAGCAGTGAAGGGGGGGCGAACACCGGGGAGCTGTTTTTT.

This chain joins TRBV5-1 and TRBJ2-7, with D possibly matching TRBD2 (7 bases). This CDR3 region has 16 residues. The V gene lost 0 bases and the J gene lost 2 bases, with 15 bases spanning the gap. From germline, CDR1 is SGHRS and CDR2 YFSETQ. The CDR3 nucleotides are TGCGCCAGCAGCTTGGTATCGGGGGGCACTACCTACGAGCAGTACTTC. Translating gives CASSLVSGGTTYEQYF.

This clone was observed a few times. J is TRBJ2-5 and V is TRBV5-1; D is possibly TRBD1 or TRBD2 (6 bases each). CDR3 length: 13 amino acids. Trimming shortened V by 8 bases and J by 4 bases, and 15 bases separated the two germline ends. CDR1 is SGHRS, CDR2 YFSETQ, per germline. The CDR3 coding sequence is TGCGCCAGTTCCGGAGGGGGTTCAGAGACCCAGTACTTC. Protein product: CASSGGGSETQYF.

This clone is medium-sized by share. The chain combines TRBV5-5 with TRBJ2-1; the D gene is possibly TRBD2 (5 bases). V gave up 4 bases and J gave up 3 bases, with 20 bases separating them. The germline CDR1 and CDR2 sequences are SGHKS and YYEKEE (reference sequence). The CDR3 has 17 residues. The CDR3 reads CASSHRTGPLGYNEQFF. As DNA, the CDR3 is TGTGCCAGCAGCCACCGGACTGGGCCACTGGGCTACAATGAGCAGTTCTTC.

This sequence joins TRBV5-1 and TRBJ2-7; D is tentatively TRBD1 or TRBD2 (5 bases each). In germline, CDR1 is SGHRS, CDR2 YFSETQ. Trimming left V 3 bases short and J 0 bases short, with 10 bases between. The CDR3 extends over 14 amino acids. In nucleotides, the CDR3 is TGCGCCAGCAGCTCCGGGACGCTCTCCTACGAGCAGTACTTC. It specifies CASSSGTLSYEQYF.

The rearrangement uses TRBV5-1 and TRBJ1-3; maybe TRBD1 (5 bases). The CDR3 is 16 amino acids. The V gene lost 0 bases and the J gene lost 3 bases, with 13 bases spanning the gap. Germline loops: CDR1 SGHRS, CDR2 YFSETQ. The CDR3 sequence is CASSLAGGRHGNTIYF. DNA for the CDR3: TGCGCCAGCAGCTTGGCGGGGGGAAGGCATGGAAACACCATATATTTT.

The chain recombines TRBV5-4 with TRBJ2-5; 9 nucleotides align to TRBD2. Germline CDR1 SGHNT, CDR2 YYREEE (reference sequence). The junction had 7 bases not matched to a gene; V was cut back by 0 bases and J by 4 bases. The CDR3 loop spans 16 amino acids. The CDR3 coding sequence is TGTGCCAGCAGCTTGGGGCAGCGGGGGGCAGGAGAGACCCAGTACTTC. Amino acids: CASSLGQRGAGETQYF.

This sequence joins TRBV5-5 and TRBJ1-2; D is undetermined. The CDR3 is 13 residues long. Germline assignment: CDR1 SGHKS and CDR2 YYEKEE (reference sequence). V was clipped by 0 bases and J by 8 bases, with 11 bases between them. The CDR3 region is CASSLGLIGGYTF. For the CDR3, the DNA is TGTGCCAGCAGCTTGGGCCTAATCGGGGGCTACACCTTC. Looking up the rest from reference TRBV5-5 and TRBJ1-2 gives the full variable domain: DAGVTQSPTHLIKTRGQQVTLRCSPISGHKSVSWYQQVLGQGPQFIFQYYEKEERGRGNFPDRFSARQFPNYSSELNVNALLLGDSALYLCASSLGLIGGYTFGSGTRLTVV.

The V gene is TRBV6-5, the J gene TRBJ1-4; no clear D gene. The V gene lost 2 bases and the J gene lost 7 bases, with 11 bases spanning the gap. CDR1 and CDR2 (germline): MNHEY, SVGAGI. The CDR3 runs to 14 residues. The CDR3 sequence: CASSYRSRVEKLFF. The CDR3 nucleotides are TGTGCCAGCAGTTACAGGTCTAGGGTTGAAAAACTGTTTTTT.

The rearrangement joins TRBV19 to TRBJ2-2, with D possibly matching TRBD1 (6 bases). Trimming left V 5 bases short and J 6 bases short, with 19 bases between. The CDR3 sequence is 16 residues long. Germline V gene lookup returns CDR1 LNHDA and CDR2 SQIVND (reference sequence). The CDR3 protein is CASSSGATLRPGELFF. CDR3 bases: TGTGCCAGTAGTTCAGGGGCAACCCTTCGCCCCGGGGAGCTGTTTTTT. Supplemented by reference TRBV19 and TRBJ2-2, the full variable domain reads DGGITQSPKYLFRKEGQNVTLSCEQNLNHDAMYWYRQDPGQGLRLIYYSQIVNDFQKGDIAEGYSVSREKKESFPLTVTSAQKNPTAFYLCASSSGATLRPGELFFGEGSRLTVL.